The 5 T cell receptor beta chains in this list originate from one sample, sequenced in a study of cytomegalovirus exposure and HLA in healthy donors. A multiplex PCR was run with 60 Vbeta primers and 13 Jbeta primers. Measured with immunoSEQ multiplex PCR; TCRdb has only the in-frame clones, and not every one. The repertoire holds about 160,000 clones, with around three quarters as singletons. The source material was PBMCs. The receptors originated from a man in his forties in good health and CMV-seronegative.

The rearrangement uses TRBV15 and TRBJ2-5; 9 bases line up with TRBD1. CDR1 is LNHNV and CDR2 is YYDKDF in the germline V gene (reference sequence). The trim removed 3 bases at V and 7 bases at J, leaving 0 bases unmatched. This CDR3 spans 12 amino acids. CDR3 in amino acids: CATSRGQGTQYF. CDR3 nucleotide sequence: TGTGCCACCAGCAGGGGACAGGGGACCCAGTACTTC.

Concerning this clone: A junction end diverges from the germline sequence, so it may reflect a read error. The rearrangement joins TRBV7-9 to TRBJ2-7; TRBD2 might be the D (5 bases). The CDR3 is made up of 12 amino acids. Per the germline V gene, CDR1 is SEHNR and CDR2 is FQNEAQ (reference sequence). CDR3: CSSSPRGREQYF. CDR3 nucleotide sequence: TGTTCCAGCAGCCCCCGGGGTCGCGAGCAGTACTTC.

This chain connects TRBV4-2 to TRBJ2-3; 8 positions match TRBD2. J was trimmed by 11 bases and V by 2 bases; bases with no gene match: 6. CDR1 LGHNA and CDR2 YNFKEQ come from the germline V gene. The CDR3 has 13 amino acids. The CDR3 here is CASSQLTSGVQYF. The CDR3 DNA is TGTGCCAGCAGCCAACTTACTAGCGGTGTGCAGTATTTT.

The rearrangement uses TRBV9 and TRBJ2-7; 8 bases align to TRBD2. Germline lookup yields CDR1 SGDLS and CDR2 YYNGEE. This CDR3 has 15 amino acids. V trimming: 4 bases; J trimming: 2 bases; junction bases outside the gene matches: 8. The CDR3 DNA reads as TGTGCCAGCAGCACTCGGGGGGGGGCACCCTACGAGCAGTACTTC. Its protein product is CASSTRGGAPYEQYF.

This clone appeared a single time. The chain uses TRBV6-1 and TRBJ2-3; 12 bases line up with TRBD2. CDR1 and CDR2 (germline): MNHNS, SASEGT. The J segment lost 3 bases and the V segment lost 4 bases, leaving 5 bases of the junction unmatched. CDR3 length: 16 residues. The CDR3 nucleotides are TGTGCCAGCAGTGCCCTGACTAGCGGGAGAACAGATACGCAGTATTTT. It translates to CASSALTSGRTDTQYF.